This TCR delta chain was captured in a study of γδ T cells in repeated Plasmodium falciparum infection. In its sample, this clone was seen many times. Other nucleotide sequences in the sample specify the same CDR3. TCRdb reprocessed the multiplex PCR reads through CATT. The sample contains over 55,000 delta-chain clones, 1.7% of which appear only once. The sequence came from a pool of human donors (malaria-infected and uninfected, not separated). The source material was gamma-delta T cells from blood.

The CDR3 sequence: CAFKESGLPHVIWGITFNTDKLIF. The CDR3 DNA reads TGTGCCTTTAAAGAGTCCGGCCTTCCTCACGTCATCTGGGGGATAACCTTCAACACCGATAAACTCATCTTT. V and J are TRDV3 and TRDJ1, with 10 bases that match TRDD3. Germline values: CDR1 TVYSNPD, CDR2 GDNSRS (reference sequence). V shed 1 base, J shed 0 bases, and the junction held 32 bases outside the gene matches. The CDR3 has 24 residues.